This record concerns one T cell receptor (beta chain) sequence. TCRdb reprocessed the RT-PCR reads with MiXCR, giving one entry per CDR3 protein. The sample has around 200,000 distinct CDR3 sequences; around 40% are singletons. The data derive from a study of patients and donors after allogeneic stem cell transplantation. Germline CDR1 and CDR2: GTSNPN and SVGIG (reference sequence). Trimming cost V 2 bases and J 7 bases, with 14 bases left between them. The CDR3 is 13 amino acids. Sequenced input: blood, either unsorted or a sorted T cell fraction (not recorded which). The receptor was isolated from a human donor who was either an allogeneic HSCT recipient or a stem cell or donor lymphocyte infusion donor (not recorded which). It is not recorded whose cells these are; they may come from a transplant donor. V is TRBV30 and J is TRBJ2-5, with D uncertain. The CDR3 sequence is CAWSSQPVGTQYF. The CDR3 DNA reads TGTGCCTGGAGTAGTCAGCCGGTCGGGACCCAGTACTTC.